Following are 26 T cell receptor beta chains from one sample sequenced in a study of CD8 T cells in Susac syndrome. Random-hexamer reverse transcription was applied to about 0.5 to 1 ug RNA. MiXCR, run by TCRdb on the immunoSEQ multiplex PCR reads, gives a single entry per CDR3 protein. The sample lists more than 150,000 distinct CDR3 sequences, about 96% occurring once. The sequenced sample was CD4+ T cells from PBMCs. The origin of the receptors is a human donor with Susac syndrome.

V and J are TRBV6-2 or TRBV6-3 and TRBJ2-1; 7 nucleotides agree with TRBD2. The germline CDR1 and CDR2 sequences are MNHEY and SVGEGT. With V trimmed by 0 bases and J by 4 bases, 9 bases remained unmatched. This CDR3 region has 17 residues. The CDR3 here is CASSYSSSSGKYNEQFF. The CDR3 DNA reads TGTGCCAGCAGTTACTCGAGTTCCAGCGGGAAATACAATGAGCAGTTCTTC.

The DNA of the CDR3 is TGTGCCAGCACCGAGACAGGGCCGAACACTGAAGCTTTCTTT. This sequence encodes CASTETGPNTEAFF. The chain is built from TRBV12-3 or TRBV12-4 and TRBJ1-1; 7 bases line up with TRBD1. With 7 bases clipped from V and 1 base from J, the junction kept 6 bases outside the gene matches. The CDR3 loop spans 14 amino acids.

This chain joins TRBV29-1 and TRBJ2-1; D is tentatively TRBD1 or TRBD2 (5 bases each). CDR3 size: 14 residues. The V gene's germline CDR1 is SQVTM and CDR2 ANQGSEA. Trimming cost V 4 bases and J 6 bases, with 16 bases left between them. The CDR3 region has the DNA TGCAGCGTTGTGCAGGGAAAGGGGACCAATGAGCAGTTCTTC. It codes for CSVVQGKGTNEQFF.

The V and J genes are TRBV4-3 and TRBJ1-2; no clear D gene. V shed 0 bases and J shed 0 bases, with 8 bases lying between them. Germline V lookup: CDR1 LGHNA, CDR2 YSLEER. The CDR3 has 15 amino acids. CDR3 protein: CASSQEITTNYGYTF. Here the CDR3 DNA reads TGCGCCAGCAGCCAAGAAATAACAACTAACTATGGCTACACCTTC.

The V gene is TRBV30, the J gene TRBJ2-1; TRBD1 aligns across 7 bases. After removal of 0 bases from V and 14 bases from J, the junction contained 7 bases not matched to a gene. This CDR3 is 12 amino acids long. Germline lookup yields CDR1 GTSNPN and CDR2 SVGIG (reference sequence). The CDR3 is CAWSVRGPGKFF. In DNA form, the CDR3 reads TGTGCCTGGAGTGTAAGGGGGCCAGGGAAGTTCTTC. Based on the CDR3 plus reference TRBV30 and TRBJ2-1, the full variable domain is SQTIHQWPATLVQPVGSPLSLECTVEGTSNPNLYWYRQAAGRGLQLLFYSVGIGQISSEVPQNLSASRPQDRQFILSSKKLLLSDSGFYLCAWSVRGPGKFFGPGTRLTVL.

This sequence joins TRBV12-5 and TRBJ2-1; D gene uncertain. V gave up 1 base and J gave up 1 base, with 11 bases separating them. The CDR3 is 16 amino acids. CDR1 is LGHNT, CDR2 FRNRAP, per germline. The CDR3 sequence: CASGLGPGGSYNEQFF. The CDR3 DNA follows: TGTGCTAGTGGTTTGGGACCCGGCGGTTCCTACAATGAGCAGTTCTTC.

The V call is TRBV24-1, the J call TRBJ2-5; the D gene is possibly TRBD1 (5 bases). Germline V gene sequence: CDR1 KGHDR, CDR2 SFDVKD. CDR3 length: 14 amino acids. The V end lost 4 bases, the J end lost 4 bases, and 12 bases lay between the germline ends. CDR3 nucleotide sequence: TGTGCCACCAGTGACGATAGGGGTGGAGAGACCCAGTACTTC. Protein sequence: CATSDDRGGETQYF.

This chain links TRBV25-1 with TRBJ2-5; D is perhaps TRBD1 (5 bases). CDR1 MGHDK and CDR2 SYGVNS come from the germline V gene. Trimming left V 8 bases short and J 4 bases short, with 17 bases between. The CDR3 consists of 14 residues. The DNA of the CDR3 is TGTGCCAGCTCGACTTCCAGGGTCGGAGAGACCCAGTACTTC. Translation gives CASSTSRVGETQYF.

The CDR3: CAFQGQANTEAFF. DNA of the CDR3: TGTGCCTTCCAGGGACAGGCGAACACTGAAGCTTTCTTT. The chain combines TRBV30 with TRBJ1-1; 8 bases align to TRBD1. Trimming at V came to 7 bases and at J to 1 base, leaving 5 bases not matched to a gene. Germline V gene data show CDR1 as GTSNPN and CDR2 as SVGIG (reference sequence). The CDR3 has 13 amino acids.

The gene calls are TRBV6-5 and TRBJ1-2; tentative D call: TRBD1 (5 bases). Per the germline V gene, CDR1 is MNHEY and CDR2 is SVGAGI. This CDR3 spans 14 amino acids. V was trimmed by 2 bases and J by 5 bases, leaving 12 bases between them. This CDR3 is CASSYTTVTYGYTF. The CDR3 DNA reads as TGTGCCAGCAGTTACACGACAGTCACTTATGGCTACACCTTC.

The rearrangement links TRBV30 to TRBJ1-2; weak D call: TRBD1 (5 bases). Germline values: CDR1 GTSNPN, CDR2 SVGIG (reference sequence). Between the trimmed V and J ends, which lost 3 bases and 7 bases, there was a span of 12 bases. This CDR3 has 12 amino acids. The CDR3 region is CAWSPGTSGYTF. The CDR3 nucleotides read TGTGCCTGGAGCCCAGGGACGAGTGGCTACACCTTC.

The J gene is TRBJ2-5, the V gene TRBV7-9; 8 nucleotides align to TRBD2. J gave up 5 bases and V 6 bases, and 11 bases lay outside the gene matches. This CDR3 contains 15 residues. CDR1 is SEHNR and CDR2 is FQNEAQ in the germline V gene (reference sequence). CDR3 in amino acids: CASSRTSNPRETQYF. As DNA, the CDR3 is TGTGCCAGCAGTCGGACTAGCAACCCTCGGGAGACCCAGTACTTC.

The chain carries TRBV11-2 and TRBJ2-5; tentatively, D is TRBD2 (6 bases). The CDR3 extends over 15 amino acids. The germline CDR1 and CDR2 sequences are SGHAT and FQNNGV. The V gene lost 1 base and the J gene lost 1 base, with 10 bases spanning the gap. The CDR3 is CASSLGTITQETQYF. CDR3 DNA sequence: TGTGCCAGCAGCTTAGGGACTATAACCCAAGAGACCCAGTACTTC.

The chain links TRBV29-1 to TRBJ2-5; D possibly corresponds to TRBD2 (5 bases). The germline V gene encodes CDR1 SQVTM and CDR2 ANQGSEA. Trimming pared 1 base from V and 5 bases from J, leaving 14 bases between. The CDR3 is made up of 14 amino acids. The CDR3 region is CSVEVPGIVETQYF. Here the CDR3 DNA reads TGCAGCGTTGAAGTCCCGGGGATAGTGGAGACCCAGTACTTC.

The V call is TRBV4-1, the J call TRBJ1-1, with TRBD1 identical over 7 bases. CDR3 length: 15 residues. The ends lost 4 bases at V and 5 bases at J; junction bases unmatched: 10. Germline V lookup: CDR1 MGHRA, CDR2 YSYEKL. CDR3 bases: TGCGCCAGCAGCCCGGGACAGACGGGATGGACTGAAGCTTTCTTT. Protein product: CASSPGQTGWTEAFF.

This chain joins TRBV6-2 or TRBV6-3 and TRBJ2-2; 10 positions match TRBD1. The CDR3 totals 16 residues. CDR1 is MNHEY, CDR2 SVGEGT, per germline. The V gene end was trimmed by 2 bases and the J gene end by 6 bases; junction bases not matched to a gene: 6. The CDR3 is CASSYPRDRGAGELFF. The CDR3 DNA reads TGTGCCAGCAGTTACCCACGGGACAGGGGAGCCGGGGAGCTGTTTTTT.

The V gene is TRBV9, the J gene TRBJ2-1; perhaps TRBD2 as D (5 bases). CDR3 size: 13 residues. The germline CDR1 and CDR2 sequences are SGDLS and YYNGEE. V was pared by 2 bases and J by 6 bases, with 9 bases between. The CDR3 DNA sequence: TGTGCCAGCAGCGTGGAGGCGCGCAATGAGCAGTTCTTC. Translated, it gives CASSVEARNEQFF.

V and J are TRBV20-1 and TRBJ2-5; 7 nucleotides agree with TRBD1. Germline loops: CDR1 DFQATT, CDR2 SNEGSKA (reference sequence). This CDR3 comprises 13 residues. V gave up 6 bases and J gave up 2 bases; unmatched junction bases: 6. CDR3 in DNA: TGCAGTGCCTCGAGGGGGCAACAAGAGACCCAGTACTTC. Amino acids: CSASRGQQETQYF.

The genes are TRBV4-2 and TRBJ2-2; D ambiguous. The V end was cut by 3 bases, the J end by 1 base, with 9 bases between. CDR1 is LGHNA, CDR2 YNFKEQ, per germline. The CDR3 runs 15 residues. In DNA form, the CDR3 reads TGTGCCAGCAGCCAGTGGCTGGAGAACACCGGGGAGCTGTTTTTT. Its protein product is CASSQWLENTGELFF.

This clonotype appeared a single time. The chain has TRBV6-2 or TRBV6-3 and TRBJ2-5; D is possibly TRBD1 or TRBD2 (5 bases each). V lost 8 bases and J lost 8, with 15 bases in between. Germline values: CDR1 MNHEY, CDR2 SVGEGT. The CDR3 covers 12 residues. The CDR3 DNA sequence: TGTGCCAGCCTTAGTGATGGGGGAACCCAGTACTTC. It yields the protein CASLSDGGTQYF.

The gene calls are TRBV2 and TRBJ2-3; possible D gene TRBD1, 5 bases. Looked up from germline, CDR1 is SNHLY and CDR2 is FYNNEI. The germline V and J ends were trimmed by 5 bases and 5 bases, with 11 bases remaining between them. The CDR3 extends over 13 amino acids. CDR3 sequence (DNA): TGTGCCAGCAGTCTCCTGCAGGGAGATACGCAGTATTTT. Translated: CASSLLQGDTQYF.

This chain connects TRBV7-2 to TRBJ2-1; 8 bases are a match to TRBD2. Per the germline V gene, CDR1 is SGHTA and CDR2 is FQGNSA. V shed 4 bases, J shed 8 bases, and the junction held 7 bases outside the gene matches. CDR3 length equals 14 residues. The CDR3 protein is CASSSRLASHEQFF. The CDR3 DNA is TGTGCCAGCAGCTCTCGACTAGCGTCCCATGAGCAGTTCTTC.

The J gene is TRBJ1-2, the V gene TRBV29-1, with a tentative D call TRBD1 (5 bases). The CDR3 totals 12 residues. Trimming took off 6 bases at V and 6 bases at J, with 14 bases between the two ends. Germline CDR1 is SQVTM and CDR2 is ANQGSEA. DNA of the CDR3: TGCAGCGTCTACAGGAGCTTGGATGGCTACACCTTC. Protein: CSVYRSLDGYTF. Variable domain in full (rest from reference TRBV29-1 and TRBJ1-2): SAVISQKPSRDICQRGTSLTIQCQVDSQVTMMFWYRQQPGQSLTLIATANQGSEATYESGFVIDKFPISRPNLTFSTLTVSNMSPEDSSIYLCSVYRSLDGYTFGSGTRLTVV.

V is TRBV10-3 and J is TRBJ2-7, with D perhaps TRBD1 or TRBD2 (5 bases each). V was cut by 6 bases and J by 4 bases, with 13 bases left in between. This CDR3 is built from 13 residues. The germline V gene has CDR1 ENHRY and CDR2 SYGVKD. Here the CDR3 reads CAISRDVAYEQYV. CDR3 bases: TGTGCCATCAGCCGGGACGTCGCTTACGAGCAGTACGTC.

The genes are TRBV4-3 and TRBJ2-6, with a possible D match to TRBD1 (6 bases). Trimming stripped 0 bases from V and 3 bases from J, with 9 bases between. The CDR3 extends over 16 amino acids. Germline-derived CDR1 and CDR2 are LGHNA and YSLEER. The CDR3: CASSQEGGSGANVLTF. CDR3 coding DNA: TGCGCCAGCAGCCAAGAAGGGGGAAGTGGGGCCAACGTCCTGACTTTC.

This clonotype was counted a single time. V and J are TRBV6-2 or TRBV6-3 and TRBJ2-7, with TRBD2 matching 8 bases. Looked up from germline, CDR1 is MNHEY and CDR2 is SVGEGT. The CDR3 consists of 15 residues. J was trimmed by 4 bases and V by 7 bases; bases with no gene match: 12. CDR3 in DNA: TGTGCCAGCAAACCGAATAGCGGGATCGGGTACGAGCAGTACTTC. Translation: CASKPNSGIGYEQYF.